Sequencing of this T cell receptor beta chain was carried out in a study of beta chain features in type 1 diabetes (dated by TCRdb to the late 2010s). Broadly, across the study: Mean age, gender distribution, total cell number and subset yield were not different between patients and healthy donors. A total of roughly 100 million sorted cells were examined across all samples, and the number of cells per subset was strongly correlated with RNA yield. The study compared TCRB repertoires of sorted circulating CD4+ T cell subsets between recently diagnosed type 1 diabetes patients and matched healthy donors. Regulatory and stem cell-like memory subsets were obtained from only 8 patients and about 8 healthy donors, while naive and central memory subsets were obtained from all 30 or so donors. Results the study describes overall, beyond this receptor: PCR might favor shorter templates, but patient and control samples were amplified and corrected together, so any skew would affect both groups equally. Naive, central memory and regulatory TCRB repertoires appeared to be more similar among patients than among healthy donors. In all four CD4+ subsets, TCRB CDR3 length was moderately but significantly shorter in type 1 diabetes patients. Because cDNA rather than genomic DNA was sequenced, highly expressing activated cells could have been over-represented, although no difference in activation and CD3 levels was found between groups. Because the HLA sub-analyses included only small numbers of individuals, any influence of HLA type on TCRB rearrangement was left unresolved. Patients with type 1 diabetes made fewer insertions and deleted more nucleotides at VDJ recombination sites, implying thymic rearrangement abnormalities.

From each donor, a single peripheral blood sample of approximately 110 mL on average was drawn into heparinised tubes. Naive, central memory, regulatory and stem cell-like memory CD4+ T cells were sorted on a BD FACSAria II using a panel including CD45RO, CCR7, CD25, CD127, CD95 and CD27. A purity above 98% was achieved for all sorted populations. Right away, PBMCs were isolated by Lymphoprep density gradient centrifugation and were stained directly, with no culture step. So that batch effects would be minimized, each experiment stained and sorted samples in pairs, pairing one healthy donor with one patient. This clone was recorded a few times. What antigen it recognizes has not been identified. There are no base qualities to consult, and no much larger clone falls within one base. The High Capacity cDNA Reverse Transcription Kit was used to reverse transcribe all of the isolated RNA, meaning that expressed TCRB transcripts were what got sequenced. Deep immunoSEQ sequencing was applied to naive, central memory and regulatory T cell samples, giving an average of roughly 3.6 million total reads per sample. Sorted cells were lysed in RLT buffer, and RNA was extracted using DNase-treated RNeasy Micro or Mini kits according to cell number. Each cell subset was processed separately to prevent cross-contamination, with patient and healthy donor samples processed together. Using the immunoSEQ multiplex PCR, TCRB sequences were amplified from cDNA into 87-bp fragments spanning the CDR3 region. Sequencing of the amplicons was done on the Illumina HiSeq platform. Per the authors' processing: PCR bias was computationally corrected using synthetic template baselines, reads within Hamming distance 2 were collapsed, and singletons that could not be merged were discarded. Reads were aligned to IMGT to assign V, D and J genes, CDR3 length, and insertions or deletions at six rearrangement sites. Within each subset, clonotype counts were normalized to the number of sorted cells before true diversity and Gini coefficients were calculated with the tcR R package. Repertoire sharing was quantified using the overlap coefficient calculated on TCRB nucleotide sequences. As a proxy for the pre-selection repertoire, out-of-frame TCRB sequences from naive cells were analyzed. TCRdb obtained this table from immuneACCESS and retained in-frame rearrangements with V and J assigned. These tables miss some clones; where compared with another copy, unresolved V genes account for less than half of the shortfall, and the remainder is unexplained. For V, J and clone size, that table is used; D and trimming come from the DNA. In this sample the table shows a few hundred thousand clones, around 15% of which occur a single time. The top ten hold over 0.015% of the sample.

The CDR3 contains 14 residues, cysteine and phenylalanine counted. Just CDR3 DNA is preserved here, 42 bases in frame from base 1. Trimming removed 3 bases from V and 0 bases from J, leaving 8 bases between the germline ends. The germline V gene encodes CDR1 GTSNPN and CDR2 SVGIG (reference sequence). This clonotype originated in a man aged 30-40 years with type 1 diabetes. This sequence uses TRBV30 and TRBJ1-4; the D gene remains uncertain. Input material: naive CD4+ T cells from blood. The cell subset or site label, read with the paper, signifies: true naive CD4+ T cells. The CDR3 region has the sequence CAWSPGTTNEKLFF. The DNA sequence follows: TGTGCCTGGAGCCCCGGGACAACTAATGAAAAACTGTTTTTT.